This T cell receptor (beta chain) was sequenced during a study of blood T cells in healthy people across ages. Turning to the study itself: About one barcoded beta molecule per two T cells came from capture by template switching.

Then a second PCR, running roughly 7 to 11 cycles, was carried out with a sample-barcoded 5' primer and a J-beta primer mix. TCRdb fed the 5' RACE reads into MiXCR, producing one record per CDR3 protein. This sample has about 570,000 distinct CDR3 sequences, with about 25% found just once. Looked up from germline, CDR1 is SQVTM and CDR2 is ANQGSEA. V was cut by 6 bases and J by 0 bases, with 13 bases left in between. The CDR3 contains 14 residues. These data also formed part of another study, on T cells of mothers and their children. As that study records: Whatever RNA was extracted went entirely into cDNA synthesis, at roughly 1.6 ug per 15 ul.

This chain uses TRBV29-1 with TRBJ2-3; D gene ambiguous. The source of this sequence is a boy between 2 and 10 years old in good health. The sequencing input was blood. This CDR3 is CSVAKQTSTDTQYF. Here the CDR3 DNA reads TGCAGCGTCGCTAAACAGACTAGCACAGATACGCAGTATTTT.